These T cell receptor beta chains were read from a single sample in a study of blood T cell repertoires in COVID-19. Sequencing was performed with immunoSEQ multiplex PCR; in TCRdb, only in-frame clones are kept and a portion is missing. In the table there are 150,000 to 200,000 clones, roughly 84% of which are singletons. The material sequenced was peripheral blood. The receptors derive from a man in his 70s with active or convalescent COVID-19. Each CDR3 is given with its conserved first and last residue. Each record gives: J gene, clone size, D gene, V gene, CDR3 DNA, CDR3 protein. D genes are given only for firm matches. Size is omitted from some rows. Given values are once, few, many or a class for expanded clones.

TRBJ1-2 | - | TRBD1 | TRBV7-9 | TGTGCCAGCAGCTTAAGTGGGGACAGGGTTAACTATGGCTACACCTTC | CASSLSGDRVNYGYTF
TRBJ2-7 | few | TRBD1 | TRBV6-6 | TGTGCCAGCAGACCACAGGGGTACGAGCAGTACTTC | CASRPQGYEQYF
TRBJ2-7 | few | - | TRBV19 | TGTGCCAGTAAAGGGCAGGGCGGCCACGAGCAGTACTTC | CASKGQGGHEQYF
TRBJ2-5 | - | TRBD1 | TRBV29-1 | TGCAGCGTAGGGACAGGGGAGGCTGAGACCCAGTACTTC | CSVGTGEAETQYF
TRBJ2-1 | - | TRBD1 | TRBV5-1 | TGCGCCAGCAGCTTGGCTAGGACAGGGAGTACGAATGAGCAGTTCTTC | CASSLARTGSTNEQFF
TRBJ1-2 | - | - | TRBV3-1/TRBV3-2 | TGTGCCAGCAGCCATTGGCAGGACTATGGCTACACCTTC | CASSHWQDYGYTF
TRBJ1-2 | - | - | TRBV3-1/TRBV3-2 | TGTGCCAGCAGCCAAGACAGCGCTAACTATGGCTACACCTTC | CASSQDSANYGYTF
TRBJ1-5 | once | TRBD1 | TRBV9 | TGTGCCAGCAGCGTAGAGGCAGGGGGTCAGCCCCAGCATTTT | CASSVEAGGQPQHF
TRBJ1-6 | - | TRBD1 | TRBV18 | TGTGCCAGCTCACGGCCGACAGGGGGCATTTCACCCCTCCACTTT | CASSRPTGGISPLHF
TRBJ2-7 | - | TRBD1 | TRBV27 | TGTGCCAGCAGTTTAGTGGGGACAGCAACCTACGAGCAGTACTTC | CASSLVGTATYEQYF
TRBJ1-4 | - | TRBD1 | TRBV5-1 | TGCGCCAGCAGCTTCTCCGGGACAGGAAATGAAAAACTGTTTTTT | CASSFSGTGNEKLFF
TRBJ2-7 | few | - | TRBV7-2 | TGTGCCAGCAGCCACCAGGGCGGGGACTCCTACGAGCAGTACTTC | CASSHQGGDSYEQYF
TRBJ1-5 | few | - | TRBV29-1 | TGCAGCGTCCAACAGGGAAATCAGCCCCAGCATTTT | CSVQQGNQPQHF
TRBJ1-2 | - | - | TRBV13 | TGTGCCAGCAGCTTAGATGAGACACCGGGGGGCTACACCTTC | CASSLDETPGGYTF
TRBJ2-1 | once | - | TRBV6-5 | TGTGCCAGCAGTTACACTAAGACAGGCCCTAAGGAGCAGTTCTTC | CASSYTKTGPKEQFF
TRBJ1-1 | - | - | TRBV12-3/TRBV12-4 | TGTGCCAGCAGCAAAAGGGGGAGCACTGAAGCTTTCTTT | CASSKRGSTEAFF
TRBJ2-2 | - | - | TRBV14 | TGTGCCAGCAGCCAGCAATGGGCAGGTACCGGGGAGCTGTTTTTT | CASSQQWAGTGELFF
TRBJ1-4 | - | TRBD1 | TRBV7-2 | TGTGCCAGCACCTCCTACACCGGGACAGGCGAAAAACTGTTTTTT | CASTSYTGTGEKLFF
TRBJ2-1 | few | TRBD2 | TRBV7-2 | TGTGCCAGCAGCTCTGTGACTAGCGCTTACAATGAGCAGTTCTTC | CASSSVTSAYNEQFF
TRBJ2-2 | - | - | TRBV7-9 | TGTGCCAGCAGCTTAGTGGGGCTAGCGACCGGGGAGCTGTTTTTT | CASSLVGLATGELFF
TRBJ2-5 | - | - | TRBV18 | TGTGCCAGCTCACCACCGGGCCTCGCTCTTGGGGAGACCCAGTACTTC | CASSPPGLALGETQYF
TRBJ1-6 | - | - | TRBV7-9 | TGTGCCAGCAGAACCGGGAAATATAATTCACCCCTCCACTTT | CASRTGKYNSPLHF
TRBJ2-7 | - | - | TRBV6-6 | TGTGCCAGCAGGAGGGACACCATCGGCGAGCAGTACTTC | CASRRDTIGEQYF
TRBJ1-1 | - | - | TRBV5-3 | TGTGCCAGAAGCTTGGTGCAGGGAAGGACTGAAGCTTTCTTT | CARSLVQGRTEAFF
TRBJ2-2 | - | - | TRBV10-3 | TGTGCCATCAGTGACCTAACCGCTCAGGGAGGGGAGCTGTTTTTT | CAISDLTAQGGELFF
TRBJ2-1 | - | TRBD2 | TRBV7-6 | TGTGCCAGCAGCTTAAGTGGCCCTGCCTTTAGCGGGATCAATGAGCAGTTCTTC | CASSLSGPAFSGINEQFF
TRBJ2-2 | - | - | TRBV7-6 | TGTGCCAGCACCCACACGGCTTCTAGGACCGGGGAGCTGTTTTTT | CASTHTASRTGELFF
TRBJ2-1 | - | - | TRBV5-5 | TGTGCCAGCAGCTTGAGGCTGGGGAGTGGGAGCTCCTACAATGAGCAGTTCTTC | CASSLRLGSGSSYNEQFF
TRBJ1-1 | - | - | TRBV7-2 | TGTGCCAGCAGACTCCTCCAGGGTGTAGGGAACACTGAAGCTTTCTTT | CASRLLQGVGNTEAFF
TRBJ1-1 | - | TRBD1 | TRBV7-9 | TGTGCCAGCAGCCCCGGACAGGTAGCTGAAGCTTTCTTT | CASSPGQVAEAFF
TRBJ1-1 | - | - | TRBV15 | TGTGCCACCAGCAGAGAAGGGGGAACTGAAGCTTTCTTT | CATSREGGTEAFF
TRBJ1-5 | - | TRBD1 | TRBV29-1 | TGCAGCGTTTGGTCAGGGGGAAGTCAGCCCCAGCATTTT | CSVWSGGSQPQHF
TRBJ2-2 | - | - | TRBV5-1 | TGCGCCAGCAGCTTGGACACCCAGGGCACCGGGGAGCTGTTTTTT | CASSLDTQGTGELFF
TRBJ1-1 | - | - | TRBV7-9 | TGTGCCAGCAGCCCTGGCCCCCGGGGAGCTTTCTTT | CASSPGPRGAFF
TRBJ2-5 | - | - | TRBV5-1 | TGCGCCAGCAGCGTTAGACAGGTCCAAGAGACCCAGTACTTC | CASSVRQVQETQYF
TRBJ1-2 | - | TRBD1 | TRBV18 | TGTGCCAGCTCACCACCAGGGGTACAGGGGGCGGTTGGCTACACCTTC | CASSPPGVQGAVGYTF
TRBJ1-1 | - | - | TRBV19 | TGTGCCAGTAGTATAGGGGACAAACGAACTGAAGCTTTCTTT | CASSIGDKRTEAFF
TRBJ2-4 | - | - | TRBV7-2 | TGTGCCAGCAGCTTAGTTCTACAGCCCTATTCAAACATTCAGTACTTC | CASSLVLQPYSNIQYF
TRBJ1-1 | - | - | TRBV7-8 | TGTGCCAGCAGCTTAGGGGGGCAGACGCCACCGGCTTTCTTT | CASSLGGQTPPAFF
TRBJ2-3 | once | - | TRBV7-2 | TGTGCCAGCAGCTCCCAATTCACAGATACGCAGTATTTT | CASSSQFTDTQYF
TRBJ1-3 | - | - | TRBV18 | TGTGCCAGCTCACCCCAGGAGGCTGGAAACACCATATATTTT | CASSPQEAGNTIYF
TRBJ2-2 | - | TRBD1 | TRBV18 | TGTGCCAGCTCACCACTCCCCGGGACAGCGAACACCGGGGAGCTGTTTTTT | CASSPLPGTANTGELFF
TRBJ1-3 | - | TRBD1 | TRBV2 | TGTGCCAGCAGCCGGACAGGGGGCTCTGGAAACACCATATATTTT | CASSRTGGSGNTIYF
TRBJ2-1 | once | - | TRBV14 | TGTGCCAGCAAGGGGTCCGGGGGTTTACTCTACAATGAGCAGTTCTTC | CASKGSGGLLYNEQFF
TRBJ1-1 | - | - | TRBV6-4 | TGTGCCAGCAGTGAACAAAGGAACACTGAAGCTTTCTTT | CASSEQRNTEAFF
TRBJ2-2 | once | TRBD2 | TRBV7-9 | TGTGCCAGCAGCTCGGGACTAGCCGGGGAGCTGTTTTTT | CASSSGLAGELFF
TRBJ1-5 | - | - | TRBV19 | TGTGCCAGTAGTATAGGAGGCAGCGGGGGACAGCCCCAGCATTTT | CASSIGGSGGQPQHF
TRBJ1-2 | - | - | TRBV2 | TGTGCCAGCAGTGAATCCAGGGTTGTCCCCTATGGCTACACCTTC | CASSESRVVPYGYTF
TRBJ2-7 | - | - | TRBV5-4 | TGTGCCAGCAGCTTGGGAGGTCCCCGCTCCTACGAGCAGTACTTC | CASSLGGPRSYEQYF
TRBJ2-4 | - | TRBD2 | TRBV18 | TGTGCCAGCTCAGGACTAGCGGGGGGGCCATCCGACATTCAGTACTTC | CASSGLAGGPSDIQYF
TRBJ2-2 | - | - | TRBV10-1 | TGCGCCAGCAGTGAACAGGGAGTCGGCGAGCTGTTTTTT | CASSEQGVGELFF
TRBJ1-1 | - | TRBD1 | TRBV29-1 | TGCAGCGCCCTCACAGGGGGCACTGAAGCTTTCTTT | CSALTGGTEAFF
TRBJ1-2 | few | TRBD1 | TRBV10-3 | TGTGCCAACGGACAGGGGTATGGCTACACCTTC | CANGQGYGYTF
TRBJ1-2 | - | - | TRBV6-5 | TGTGCCAGCAGTTACGGAAACAGTCTATATGGCTACACCTTC | CASSYGNSLYGYTF
TRBJ1-2 | - | TRBD1 | TRBV7-2 | TGTGCCAGCAGCGCCGGGACAGTTTCCTATGGCTACACCTTC | CASSAGTVSYGYTF
TRBJ1-1 | few | TRBD1 | TRBV5-1 | TGCGCCAGCAGCTTGGTGGCACTGTCAGGGGGGAACACTGAAGCTTTCTTT | CASSLVALSGGNTEAFF
TRBJ2-1 | - | TRBD2 | TRBV7-3 | TGTGCCAGCAGCTTAAAGGGCGGGAGCTCCTACAATGAGCAGTTCTTC | CASSLKGGSSYNEQFF
TRBJ1-1 | - | TRBD1 | TRBV7-2 | TGTGCCAGCAGCTTACGACAGGGGAGTCGCACTGAAGCTTTCTTT | CASSLRQGSRTEAFF